This TCR beta chain was retrieved from a study of shared clonotypes between healthy human individuals. The germline V and J ends were trimmed by 4 bases and 1 base, with 12 bases remaining between them. CDR3 length: 15 residues. Germline-derived CDR1 and CDR2 are SGDLS and YYNGEE. The data were produced by immunoSEQ multiplex PCR, yet TCRdb's version contains in-frame clones alone and is incomplete. The sample shows a few hundred thousand clones, about 74% of them seen only once. Material for sequencing was memory CD4+ T cells sorted from blood. Subset described: CD45RA-negative fraction. This chain uses TRBV9 with TRBJ1-5, with D perhaps TRBD1 (5 bases). This clonotype originated in a man aged 30 to 39 in good health. The CDR3 protein is CASSQEGLSNQPQHF. In DNA, the CDR3 is TGTGCCAGCAGCCAAGAGGGGCTGAGCAATCAGCCCCAGCATTTT.